This T cell receptor (beta chain) derives from a study of blood T cell repertoires in COVID-19. In the study overall: Some COVID-19 samples were acute and others convalescent; all came from the United States, Italy and Spain.

CDR1 KGHSH and CDR2 LQKENI come from the germline V gene. The CDR3 extends over 17 amino acids. V shed 5 bases and J 0 bases; nucleotides not matched to a gene: 6. Clones were sequenced by immunoSEQ multiplex PCR, and TCRdb holds only the in-frame ones, with some missing. The data hold some 62,000 clones, with just over 85% observed a single time. The gene calls are TRBV18 and TRBJ1-4; 10 bases are a match to TRBD1. The origin of this receptor is a woman of 80 years or more with acute or convalescent COVID-19. Input material: peripheral blood. CDR3 region: CASSTGTGAATNEKLFF. CDR3 bases: TGTGCCAGCTCAACCGGGACAGGGGCGGCAACTAATGAAAAACTGTTTTTT.